This T cell receptor (beta chain) was observed in a study of cytomegalovirus exposure and HLA in healthy donors. General study results and limits: Analysis was carried out at a later point, and it linked a missense DCLRE1C variant to TCR beta V- and J-gene trimming. Later work associated fewer than 20,000 TCR beta sequences with HLA alleles at 0.05 false discovery rate.

The PCR contained 60 Vbeta and 13 Jbeta primers. The table came from immunoSEQ multiplex PCR; TCRdb's copy has only in-frame clones and leaves some out. The sample includes 100,000 to 150,000 clones, about 80% of them seen just once. The germline CDR1 and CDR2 sequences are SGHNT and YYREEE (reference sequence). The ends were cut back, 4 bases at V and 0 bases at J, with 17 bases in the middle. The CDR3 sequence is 16 residues long. This clone was counted only a few times. Its antigen remains unknown. The genes are TRBV5-4 and TRBJ2-7; D is possibly TRBD1 (6 bases). This receptor was taken from a human donor in good health. The specimen was PBMCs. This CDR3 reads CASSHGEQGSSYEQYF. In nucleotides, the CDR3 is TGTGCCAGCAGCCATGGGGAACAGGGAAGCTCCTACGAGCAGTACTTC. The complete variable domain, with remaining parts taken from reference TRBV5-4 and TRBJ2-7, reads ETGVTQSPTHLIKTRGQQVTLRCSSQSGHNTVSWYQQALGQGPQFIFQYYREEENGRGNFPPRFSGLQFPNYSSELNVNALELDDSALYLCASSHGEQGSSYEQYFGPGTRLTVT.